Shown below are 30 T cell receptor beta chains from a single sample sequenced in a study of blood T cell repertoires in COVID-19. Clones were read by immunoSEQ multiplex PCR, and TCRdb kept only the in-frame ones, dropping some. The sample lists around 110,000 clones, around four fifths seen once, with roughly 7% in the top ten. The sample taken for sequencing was peripheral blood. These receptor sequences come from a man aged 70-80 years with active or convalescent COVID-19.

Only one count was recorded for this clone. The chain couples TRBV14 to TRBJ1-1, with D possibly TRBD1 on 6 matching bases. The CDR3 runs 14 residues. Trimming removed 2 bases from V and 1 base from J, with 8 bases in between. The germline CDR1 and CDR2 sequences are SGHDN and FVKESK. CDR3 protein: CASSQQGGNTEAFF. DNA of the CDR3: TGTGCCAGCAGCCAACAAGGGGGGAACACTGAAGCTTTCTTT.

The chain has TRBV11-3 and TRBJ2-1; 7 positions match TRBD1. With 5 bases clipped from V and 7 bases from J, the junction kept 11 bases outside the gene matches. The CDR3 covers 15 residues. Germline V gene sequence: CDR1 SGHNT, CDR2 YENEEA. CDR3 in amino acids: CASSVNRGGGNEQFF. CDR3 sequence (DNA): TGTGCCAGCAGCGTTAACAGGGGTGGGGGAAATGAGCAGTTCTTC.

This chain uses TRBV6-2 or TRBV6-3 with TRBJ2-1; 9 positions match TRBD1. The CDR3 has 14 amino acids. The V gene end was trimmed by 5 bases and the J gene end by 8 bases; junction bases not matched to a gene: 7. Germline V gene lookup returns CDR1 MNHEY and CDR2 SVGEGT. CDR3 sequence reads: CASSTRTGVDEQFF. The DNA of the CDR3 is TGTGCCAGCAGTACACGGACAGGGGTCGATGAGCAGTTCTTC.

The chain has TRBV29-1 and TRBJ2-1; D might be TRBD2 (6 bases). V gave up 1 base and J gave up 10 bases, with 8 bases separating them. The germline gives CDR1 SQVTM, CDR2 ANQGSEA. This CDR3 comprises 11 residues. The CDR3 is CSVEGGGEQFF. The CDR3 DNA follows: TGCAGCGTTGAAGGGGGAGGCGAGCAGTTCTTC.

The chain is built from TRBV19 and TRBJ1-2; D possibly corresponds to TRBD1 (6 bases). This CDR3 spans 16 amino acids. Germline loops: CDR1 LNHDA, CDR2 SQIVND (reference sequence). With 4 bases removed from V and 4 bases from J, the gap between germline ends came to 19 bases. As DNA, the CDR3 is TGTGCCAGTAGTACTACCCTCTGGGGGCGAGGCTATGGCTACACCTTC. It codes for CASSTTLWGRGYGYTF. The full variable domain, with the rest looked up from reference TRBV19 and TRBJ1-2, is DGGITQSPKYLFRKEGQNVTLSCEQNLNHDAMYWYRQDPGQGLRLIYYSQIVNDFQKGDIAEGYSVSREKKESFPLTVTSAQKNPTAFYLCASSTTLWGRGYGYTFGSGTRLTVV.

The chain carries TRBV19 and TRBJ1-2; 9 positions match TRBD1. The V segment lost 4 bases and the J segment 3 bases; nucleotides outside the gene matches: 3. There are 14 residues in the CDR3. Germline CDR1 and CDR2: LNHDA and SQIVND (reference sequence). CDR3 sequence: CASSKGQGDYGYTF. CDR3 in DNA: TGTGCCAGTAGTAAGGGACAGGGAGACTATGGCTACACCTTC.

This clone appeared once. This chain connects TRBV7-2 to TRBJ1-1; 8 nucleotides line up with TRBD1. The CDR3 spans 13 residues. Germline CDR1 is SGHTA and CDR2 is FQGNSA. V gave up 5 bases and J gave up 6 bases; unmatched junction bases: 5. The CDR3 DNA is TGTGCCAGCAGCCGGGACAGGAGGGCTGAAGCTTTCTTT. This encodes CASSRDRRAEAFF.

The V call is TRBV5-1, the J call TRBJ2-5, with a tentative D call TRBD1 (5 bases). Germline V gene lookup returns CDR1 SGHRS and CDR2 YFSETQ. This CDR3 is 13 amino acids long. Trimming removed 4 bases at V and 5 bases at J, with 12 bases between. The CDR3 is CASSPGAGETQYF. CDR3 bases: TGCGCCAGCAGCCCTGGGGCCGGGGAGACCCAGTACTTC.

This chain uses TRBV30 with TRBJ1-5; 9 bases agree with TRBD1. The junction had 12 bases not matched to a gene; V was cut back by 0 bases and J by 9 bases. The CDR3 sequence is 16 residues long. The V gene's germline CDR1 is GTSNPN and CDR2 SVGIG (reference sequence). CDR3 region: CAWSVPRDRGSGPQHF. CDR3 bases: TGTGCCTGGAGTGTACCCCGTGACAGGGGGTCGGGGCCCCAGCATTTT.

V usage is TRBV25-1 and J usage is TRBJ2-5; TRBD2 aligns across 8 bases. This CDR3 comprises 15 residues. CDR1 is MGHDK, CDR2 SYGVNS, per germline. V was pared by 1 base and J by 5 bases, with 6 bases of the junction left unmatched. The CDR3 loop reads CASSESRGGRETQYF. The CDR3 nucleotides read TGTGCCAGCAGTGAATCTCGGGGGGGCAGGGAGACCCAGTACTTC.

The chain links TRBV11-3 to TRBJ2-6; D uncertain. Per germline, CDR1 SGHNT and CDR2 YENEEA. V was cut by 2 bases and J by 0 bases, with 8 bases left in between. The CDR3 is made up of 16 amino acids. CDR3 residues: CASSLSPSSGANVLTF. CDR3 DNA: TGTGCCAGCAGCTTATCCCCCAGCTCTGGGGCCAACGTCCTGACTTTC.

The gene calls are TRBV5-4 and TRBJ2-1; possibly TRBD2 for D (6 bases). The V and J ends lost 0 bases and 9 bases respectively, with 13 bases between them. This CDR3 is built from 14 residues. Per the germline V gene, CDR1 is SGHNT and CDR2 is YYREEE (reference sequence). CDR3 region: CASSLGGALGEQFF. DNA of the CDR3: TGTGCCAGCAGCTTGGGCGGGGCCCTGGGTGAGCAGTTCTTC. Using reference TRBV5-4 and TRBJ2-1 for the parts outside the CDR3, the full variable domain is ETGVTQSPTHLIKTRGQQVTLRCSSQSGHNTVSWYQQALGQGPQFIFQYYREEENGRGNFPPRFSGLQFPNYSSELNVNALELDDSALYLCASSLGGALGEQFFGPGTRLTVL.

The chain recombines TRBV3-1 (or the pseudogene TRBV3-2) with TRBJ1-1, with TRBD1 identical over 9 bases. The CDR3 length is 14 residues. CDR1 and CDR2 (germline): LGHDT, YNNKEL (reference sequence). V shed 2 bases and J 4 bases; nucleotides not matched to a gene: 2. In DNA, the CDR3 is TGTGCCAGCAGCCAACGGACAGGGGTCACTGAAGCTTTCTTT. Translated, it gives CASSQRTGVTEAFF.

The chain couples TRBV7-2 to TRBJ1-5; 9 nucleotides agree with TRBD1. Germline CDR1 reads SGHTA; CDR2 reads FQGNSA. J was trimmed by 1 base and V by 5 bases; bases with no gene match: 9. This CDR3 is built from 17 residues. CDR3 nucleotide sequence: TGTGCCAGCAGCGCCGCAATAGGGACAGGGAGCAATCAGCCCCAGCATTTT. It encodes CASSAAIGTGSNQPQHF.

J is TRBJ1-2 and V is TRBV5-1, with D perhaps matching TRBD1 (6 bases). This CDR3 is built from 15 residues. In germline, CDR1 is SGHRS, CDR2 YFSETQ. Trimming shortened V by 0 bases and J by 2 bases, and 11 bases separated the two germline ends. The CDR3 DNA reads TGCGCCAGCAGCTTGGCCGAAGGACAGAACTATGGCTACACCTTC. Residues: CASSLAEGQNYGYTF.

The genes are TRBV29-1 and TRBJ1-2, with TRBD1 identical over 10 bases. Losses at the gene ends were 6 bases for V and 0 bases for J; bases not matched to a gene: 7. The germline V gene has CDR1 SQVTM and CDR2 ANQGSEA. The CDR3 loop spans 15 amino acids. CDR3 sequence: CSVDGQGGANYGYTF. CDR3 in DNA: TGCAGCGTCGACGGACAGGGGGGAGCTAACTATGGCTACACCTTC.

The J gene is TRBJ2-5, the V gene TRBV7-8, with 7 bases identical to TRBD2. The CDR3 runs 16 residues. Germline-derived CDR1 and CDR2 are SGHVS and FQNEAQ. The junction had 17 bases not matched to a gene; V was cut back by 8 bases and J by 5 bases. The CDR3 DNA sequence: TGTGCCAGCGGCACAGGTGGGAGCGGGACTTCGGAGACCCAGTACTTC. Translated, it gives CASGTGGSGTSETQYF.

The genes are TRBV6-5 and TRBJ2-7, with TRBD1 identical over 9 bases. The CDR3 totals 14 residues. The germline CDR1 and CDR2 sequences are MNHEY and SVGAGI. The V gene end was trimmed by 6 bases and the J gene end by 6 bases; junction bases not matched to a gene: 9. CDR3 DNA: TGTGCCAGCAGATTCTCCGGGACAGGGCGCGAGCAGTACTTC. As protein: CASRFSGTGREQYF.

The chain carries TRBV11-3 and TRBJ2-1; D might be TRBD2 (5 bases). Germline-derived CDR1 and CDR2 are SGHNT and YENEEA. V was pared by 4 bases and J by 6 bases, with 16 bases between. CDR3 size: 15 residues. CDR3 coding DNA: TGTGCCAGCAGCTACCGAGGGAGTACTGGCAATGAGCAGTTCTTC. It specifies CASSYRGSTGNEQFF.

V and J are TRBV5-6 and TRBJ2-5; D might be TRBD1 (6 bases). V was cut by 1 base and J by 4 bases, with 11 bases left in between. The CDR3 totals 14 residues. Germline lookup yields CDR1 SGHDT and CDR2 YYEEEE. The CDR3 loop reads CASSLMVGGETQYF. DNA of the CDR3: TGTGCCAGCAGCTTGATGGTAGGGGGAGAGACCCAGTACTTC.

The rearrangement uses TRBV3-1 (or the pseudogene TRBV3-2) and TRBJ2-3; D uncertain. Looked up from germline, CDR1 is LGHDT and CDR2 is YNNKEL (reference sequence). V shed 1 base and J shed 0 bases, with 11 bases lying between them. The CDR3 is made up of 16 amino acids. CDR3 sequence (DNA): TGTGCCAGCAGCCAAGGTTCCGGGTCTAGCACAGATACGCAGTATTTT. Translation gives CASSQGSGSSTDTQYF.

The chain carries TRBV11-3 and TRBJ1-4; D is unclear. CDR3 length: 13 residues. V was pared by 5 bases and J by 8 bases, with 12 bases between. Germline V gene data show CDR1 as SGHNT and CDR2 as YENEEA. The CDR3: CASSTRIGEKLFF. DNA for the CDR3: TGTGCCAGCAGCACCAGGATTGGGGAAAAACTGTTTTTT.

The gene calls are TRBV6-2 or TRBV6-3 and TRBJ2-3; the D is unclear. Deletions cut 6 bases from V and 3 bases from J, with 7 bases between. The CDR3 length is 12 residues. Germline CDR1 is MNHEY and CDR2 is SVGEGT. DNA of the CDR3: TGTGCCAGCAGCTCGGTTACAGATACGCAGTATTTT. Translated: CASSSVTDTQYF.

The rearrangement links TRBV27 to TRBJ2-2; a possible D gene is TRBD1 (5 bases). V lost 2 bases and J 6 bases, leaving 10 bases between the germline ends. Germline values: CDR1 MNHEY, CDR2 SMNVEV (reference sequence). The CDR3 contains 14 residues. The chain's CDR3 is CASSLQGEAGELFF. For the CDR3, the DNA is TGTGCCAGCAGTTTACAGGGTGAAGCCGGGGAGCTGTTTTTT.

V usage is TRBV5-1 and J usage is TRBJ1-1, with 8 bases matching TRBD1. The CDR3 totals 17 residues. V dropped 0 bases and J dropped 5; count of bases not matched to a gene: 12. The germline V gene has CDR1 SGHRS and CDR2 YFSETQ. The CDR3, as DNA: TGCGCCAGCAGCTTGGATCCCCTCCGGACAGGGTGGACTGAAGCTTTCTTT. Translating gives CASSLDPLRTGWTEAFF.

CDR3 nucleotide sequence: TGTGCCAGCAGTTTATCGGGACAGCCGGGCACTGAAGCTTTCTTT. The encoded protein is CASSLSGQPGTEAFF. The chain employs TRBV28 and TRBJ1-1; 7 nucleotides align to TRBD1. V was pared by 1 base and J by 4 bases, with 6 bases of the junction left unmatched. CDR3 length: 15 amino acids. The germline gives CDR1 MDHEN, CDR2 SYDVKM.

The CDR3 is CASSYPPGQGSDEQYF. As DNA, the CDR3 is TGTGCCAGCAGTTACCCTCCCGGACAGGGGTCCGACGAGCAGTACTTC. The chain recombines TRBV6-2 or TRBV6-3 with TRBJ2-7; 9 bases fit TRBD1. The junction had 10 bases not matched to a gene; V was cut back by 2 bases and J by 5 bases. CDR1 is MNHEY, CDR2 SVGEGT, per germline. The CDR3 length is 16 residues.

This clone has a handful of counts. The V and J genes are TRBV5-1 and TRBJ2-7; the D gene is possibly TRBD1 (5 bases). The CDR3 totals 11 residues. Germline CDR1 is SGHRS and CDR2 is YFSETQ. Deletions cut 3 bases from V and 6 bases from J, with 7 bases between. This chain's CDR3 is CASSYDSEQYF. The CDR3 region has the DNA TGCGCCAGCAGCTACGACAGCGAGCAGTACTTC.

This clone was counted a few times. The CDR3 DNA sequence: TGTGCCACCAGTGAAACAATAGCGGGAGTGCAGTTCTTC. Its protein product is CATSETIAGVQFF. The chain uses TRBV24-1 and TRBJ2-1, with TRBD2 matching over 9 bases. CDR1 and CDR2 from the germline V gene are KGHDR and SFDVKD. Trimming took 4 bases from V and 12 from J; bases not matched to a gene: 6. This CDR3 has 13 residues.

The V gene is TRBV7-2, the J gene TRBJ1-1; a possible D gene is TRBD1 (6 bases). Germline V gene data show CDR1 as SGHTA and CDR2 as FQGNSA. The CDR3 length is 14 residues. With 3 bases removed from V and 4 bases from J, the gap between germline ends came to 12 bases. CDR3 loop: CASSFRGKGTEAFF. CDR3 nucleotides: TGTGCCAGCAGCTTCAGGGGTAAGGGCACTGAAGCTTTCTTT.